These 13 T cell receptor beta chains came from one sample sequenced in a study of shared T cell receptors in the human thymus. Here immunoSEQ multiplex PCR was the method, and the copy in TCRdb shows in-frame clones only, minus some. This sample has approximately 760,000 clones; 80% to 90% occur once, and the top ten carry around 0.0094%. The same specimen was also included in a second study, on human thymus T cells.

Sequenced: thymocytes. These receptors all come from a girl less than two years old with a congenital heart defect.

In its sample, this clone was seen a few times. V gene TRBV6-6 combines with J gene TRBJ2-4; possible D gene TRBD1, 7 bases. Between the trimmed V and J ends, which lost 6 bases and 3 bases, there was a span of 15 bases. This CDR3 comprises 15 residues. The V gene's germline CDR1 is MNHNY and CDR2 SVGAGI (reference sequence). The CDR3: CASRPEGTDKNIQYF. CDR3 coding DNA: TGTGCCAGCAGGCCGGAGGGGACAGACAAAAACATTCAGTACTTC.

The V call is TRBV30, the J call TRBJ1-5; 7 positions agree with TRBD1. Germline V CDR1 and CDR2: GTSNPN, SVGIG (reference sequence). The CDR3 sequence is 16 residues long. Germline trimming cut 4 bases from V and 2 bases from J; bases unmatched to any gene: 11. In nucleotides, the CDR3 is TGTGCCTGGAAAGAGCCCAACAGGGGAGGCAATCAGCCCCAGCATTTT. Protein sequence: CAWKEPNRGGNQPQHF. Together with reference TRBV30 and TRBJ1-5, the CDR3 gives the full variable domain: SQTIHQWPATLVQPVGSPLSLECTVEGTSNPNLYWYRQAAGRGLQLLFYSVGIGQISSEVPQNLSASRPQDRQFILSSKKLLLSDSGFYLCAWKEPNRGGNQPQHFGDGTRLSIL.

This clone was observed a handful of times. The V call is TRBV6-6, the J call TRBJ1-5; D gene uncertain. Germline CDR1 and CDR2: MNHNY and SVGAGI (reference sequence). This CDR3 is built from 14 residues. Trimming stripped 0 bases from V and 8 bases from J, with 11 bases between. CDR3 DNA sequence: TGTGCCAGCAGTTACTCACAGCCCGGGGAGCCCCAGCATTTT. Protein: CASSYSQPGEPQHF.

The CDR3 sequence is CAWSVWDWGGGEQFF. CDR3 nucleotides: TGTGCCTGGAGTGTTTGGGATTGGGGGGGAGGTGAGCAGTTCTTC. This chain connects TRBV30 to TRBJ2-1; 7 nucleotides agree with TRBD2. Trimming took 0 bases from V and 9 from J; bases not matched to a gene: 11. CDR1 and CDR2 from the germline V gene are GTSNPN and SVGIG (reference sequence). This CDR3 has 15 amino acids.

The V gene is TRBV4-1, the J gene TRBJ1-6, with 8 nucleotides matching TRBD1. This CDR3 has 15 amino acids. V lost 5 bases and J lost 0; bases outside the gene matches: 0. Germline V gene sequence: CDR1 MGHRA, CDR2 YSYEKL. In DNA form, the CDR3 reads TGCGCCAGCAGCGGACAGGGCTCCTATAATTCACCCCTCCACTTT. Its translation: CASSGQGSYNSPLHF.

V gene TRBV5-5 combines with J gene TRBJ1-6; D unclear. Trimming stripped 4 bases from V and 1 base from J, with 12 bases between. CDR1 SGHKS and CDR2 YYEKEE come from the germline V gene (reference sequence). This CDR3 region has 16 residues. CDR3 residues: CASSPTEGSYNSPLHF. The CDR3 DNA follows: TGTGCCAGCAGCCCCACGGAGGGTTCCTATAATTCACCCCTCCACTTT.

As DNA, the CDR3 is TGCGCCAGCAGCTTGGAGGTTAGCGGGGGCCCCAAAAGCACAGATACGCAGTATTTT. Residues: CASSLEVSGGPKSTDTQYF. This rearrangement joins TRBV5-1 to TRBJ2-3; 9 positions match TRBD2. The length of the CDR3 is 19 residues. The germline V gene has CDR1 SGHRS and CDR2 YFSETQ. J lost 0 bases, V lost 0 bases, and 11 bases had no gene match.

V gene TRBV7-2 combines with J gene TRBJ1-2; D is perhaps TRBD1 (6 bases). CDR1 is SGHTA, CDR2 FQGNSA, per germline. The length of the CDR3 is 16 residues. The ends were cut back, 5 bases at V and 1 base at J, with 17 bases in the middle. The CDR3 DNA reads as TGTGCCAGCAGCCCGCCCGGGGGGCGATATAACTATGGCTACACCTTC. It is translated as CASSPPGGRYNYGYTF.

This clone turned up a few times. The chain has TRBV28 and TRBJ1-4, with D hard to call. Trimming cost V 5 bases and J 5 bases, with 6 bases left between them. The germline CDR1 and CDR2 sequences are MDHEN and SYDVKM. The CDR3 contains 12 residues. The CDR3 coding sequence is TGTGCCAGCAGTCCGTCGAATGAAAAACTGTTTTTT. Protein product: CASSPSNEKLFF.

This clone was counted between two and nine times. The CDR3: CASSFGFGFLDNHNEQFF. The CDR3 DNA is TGTGCCAGCAGTTTTGGTTTCGGATTCTTGGACAACCACAATGAGCAGTTCTTC. The V gene is TRBV28, the J gene TRBJ2-1, with a tentative D call TRBD1 (5 bases). The CDR3 consists of 18 residues. Deletions cut 3 bases from V and 5 bases from J, with 23 bases between. The germline CDR1 and CDR2 sequences are MDHEN and SYDVKM.

The CDR3 loop reads CASSSQGAGNYGYTF. The CDR3 nucleotides read TGTGCCAGCAGCTCCCAAGGGGCGGGGAACTATGGCTACACCTTC. This chain connects TRBV9 to TRBJ1-2, with D possibly TRBD1 on 5 matching bases. The germline CDR1 and CDR2 sequences are SGDLS and YYNGEE. V was trimmed by 4 bases and J by 2 bases, leaving 15 bases between them. The CDR3 runs to 15 residues.

In regard to this clone: This CDR3 is also generated by other DNA sequences in the sample. The genes are TRBV2 and TRBJ1-5, with 7 bases fitting TRBD1. The CDR3 has 13 residues. V was pared by 8 bases and J by 1 base, with 2 bases of the junction left unmatched. CDR1 is SNHLY, CDR2 FYNNEI, per germline. The CDR3 spells CASRQGSNQPQHF. DNA of the CDR3: TGTGCCAGCCGACAGGGAAGCAATCAGCCCCAGCATTTT. Supplemented by reference TRBV2 and TRBJ1-5, the full variable domain reads EPEVTQTPSHQVTQMGQEVILRCVPISNHLYFYWYRQILGQKVEFLVSFYNNEISEKSEIFDDQFSVERPDGSNFTLKIRSTKLEDSAMYFCASRQGSNQPQHFGDGTRLSIL.

The V call is TRBV4-3, the J call TRBJ2-2, with TRBD1 matching over 8 bases. Trimming at V came to 0 bases and at J to 0 bases, leaving 15 bases not matched to a gene. Looked up from germline, CDR1 is LGHNA and CDR2 is YSLEER. CDR3 length equals 21 residues. DNA of the CDR3: TGCGCCAGCAGCCAAGATGGTGGGACAGGTATCTCGCTCGCGAACACCGGGGAGCTGTTTTTT. Amino acid sequence: CASSQDGGTGISLANTGELFF.